Presented here are 11 T cell receptor beta chains from one specimen sequenced in a study of cytomegalovirus exposure and HLA in healthy donors. 13 Jbeta primers and 60 Vbeta primers were used for the PCR. Assay used: immunoSEQ multiplex PCR; TCRdb lists only in-frame clones, some missing. The repertoire consists of 130,000 or so clones, with approximately 80% occurring once and the leading ten covering about 4.3%. Sequencing was done on a sample of PBMCs. The receptors stem from a male donor in good health and CMV-seropositive.

This clone has a handful of counts. The gene calls are TRBV6-4 and TRBJ2-3, with TRBD2 identical over 11 bases. Germline V CDR1 and CDR2: MRHNA, SNTAGT. Trimming took 5 bases from V and 4 from J; bases not matched to a gene: 2. The CDR3 totals 14 residues. The CDR3 DNA reads as TGTGCCAGCAGTTTACTAGCGGGAGCAGATACGCAGTATTTT. Its protein is CASSLLAGADTQYF.

A single count supports this clone. The rearrangement uses TRBV7-2 and TRBJ2-3; 8 bases align to TRBD1. The V and J ends lost 4 bases and 1 base, in that order; junction bases with no gene match: 10. Germline V lookup: CDR1 SGHTA, CDR2 FQGNSA. The CDR3 totals 17 residues. The CDR3 coding sequence is TGTGCCAGCAGCTCGCGAGCCAGGGGGCCAGGCACAGATACGCAGTATTTT. This gives the protein CASSSRARGPGTDTQYF.

Only one count was recorded for this clone. This chain uses TRBV11-3 with TRBJ2-2; D is perhaps TRBD2 (5 bases). The CDR3 has 14 amino acids. Germline CDR1 is SGHNT and CDR2 is YENEEA. Trimming removed 5 bases from V and 8 bases from J, with 15 bases in between. The DNA for the CDR3 is TGTGCCAGCAGCCGGACTGTAGTTTCGGGGGAGCTGTTTTTT. It encodes CASSRTVVSGELFF. Using reference TRBV11-3 and TRBJ2-2 for the parts outside the CDR3, the full variable domain is EAGVVQSPRYKIIEKKQPVAFWCNPISGHNTLYWYLQNLGQGPELLIRYENEEAVDDSQLPKDRFSAERLKGVDSTLKIQPAELGDSAVYLCASSRTVVSGELFFGEGSRLTVL.

The rearrangement joins TRBV28 to TRBJ1-3; D may be TRBD1 (6 bases). The V end lost 6 bases, the J end lost 0 bases, and 12 bases lay between the germline ends. In germline, CDR1 is MDHEN, CDR2 SYDVKM. CDR3 length equals 15 residues. The CDR3 is CASSLGGISGNTIYF. CDR3 bases: TGTGCCAGCAGCTTAGGGGGGATCTCTGGAAACACCATATATTTT.

J is TRBJ2-1 and V is TRBV30; perhaps TRBD2 as D (6 bases). The CDR3 contains 13 residues. V was clipped by 0 bases and J by 6 bases, with 9 bases between them. Germline values: CDR1 GTSNPN, CDR2 SVGIG (reference sequence). The CDR3 loop reads CAWSVGTFNEQFF. The CDR3 nucleotides read TGTGCCTGGAGTGTCGGGACTTTCAATGAGCAGTTCTTC.

This clone appeared a few times. The chain combines TRBV7-9 with TRBJ1-1; 8 bases agree with TRBD1. The ends lost 2 bases at V and 3 bases at J; junction bases unmatched: 5. Germline V gene sequence: CDR1 SEHNR, CDR2 FQNEAQ (reference sequence). The CDR3 has 15 residues. CDR3 DNA: TGTGCCAGCAGCTTATTGGACAGGGAGGACACTGAAGCTTTCTTT. It yields the protein CASSLLDREDTEAFF.

There are a few counts of this clone. The rearrangement uses TRBV7-9 and TRBJ1-1, with a tentative D call TRBD1 (5 bases). Germline V gene data show CDR1 as SEHNR and CDR2 as FQNEAQ (reference sequence). This CDR3 contains 14 residues. Trimming cost V 10 bases and J 4 bases, with 19 bases left between them. The CDR3: CATSNILQATEAFF. The CDR3 DNA reads TGTGCCACGTCAAATATTCTACAGGCCACTGAAGCTTTCTTT.

The chain combines TRBV5-6 with TRBJ2-7; D is possibly TRBD1 (5 bases). CDR3 size: 15 residues. The germline V and J ends were trimmed by 1 base and 1 base, with 12 bases remaining between them. CDR1 and CDR2 (germline): SGHDT, YYEEEE. The CDR3 here is CASSLNQGWSYEQYF. The CDR3 DNA sequence: TGTGCCAGCAGCTTGAACCAGGGTTGGTCCTACGAGCAGTACTTC. The whole variable domain, remainder taken from reference TRBV5-6 and TRBJ2-7, is DAGVTQSPTHLIKTRGQQVTLRCSPKSGHDTVSWYQQALGQGPQFIFQYYEEEERQRGNFPDRFSGHQFPNYSSELNVNALLLGDSALYLCASSLNQGWSYEQYFGPGTRLTVT.

Details on this clone: The sample has other DNA sequences that encode this CDR3 too. CDR3 nucleotide sequence: TGCGCCAGCAGCTCAATGACTAGCGGGATATCCGGGGAGCTGTTTTTT. It codes for CASSSMTSGISGELFF. The chain combines TRBV5-1 with TRBJ2-2, with 11 bases that match TRBD2. Trimming took 3 bases from V and 6 from J; bases not matched to a gene: 7. The CDR3 has 16 amino acids. The germline V gene has CDR1 SGHRS and CDR2 YFSETQ.

Remarks on this clone: Other DNA sequences within the sample encode an identical CDR3. The V and J genes are TRBV6-5 and TRBJ2-7; no clear D gene. Trimming cost V 3 bases and J 1 base, with 7 bases left between them. Germline values: CDR1 MNHEY, CDR2 SVGAGI. The CDR3 contains 13 residues. CDR3 sequence reads: CASSYGQSYEQYF. CDR3 sequence (DNA): TGTGCCAGCAGTTATGGGCAGTCCTACGAGCAGTACTTC.

The chain uses TRBV10-3 and TRBJ1-6, with D perhaps matching TRBD1 (5 bases). The length of the CDR3 is 14 residues. Germline V CDR1 and CDR2: ENHRY, SYGVKD. V lost 0 bases, J lost 15 bases, and 15 bases lay in between. In DNA form, the CDR3 reads TGTGCCATCAGTGAGTCGCTTGGATTGGGGGGCCTCCACTTT. Its translation is CAISESLGLGGLHF.